This T cell receptor beta chain derives from a study of T cells in localized non-small cell lung cancer. Trimming removed 2 bases at V and 2 bases at J, with 10 bases between. Per germline, CDR1 GTSNPN and CDR2 SVGIG (reference sequence). CDR3 size: 14 residues. The table came from immunoSEQ multiplex PCR; TCRdb's copy has only in-frame clones and leaves some out. The data show some 78,000 clones, approximately 84% seen once. The sequence came from a man aged 40 to 70 with stage I lung adenocarcinoma. The V call is TRBV30, the J call TRBJ1-5, with D unclear. The sequencing here drew on peripheral blood, taken before any cancer treatment. For the CDR3, the DNA is TGTGCCTGGAGTAGTACCTTGGGCAATCAGCCCCAGCATTTT. This encodes CAWSSTLGNQPQHF.